Sequencing of this TCR beta chain was carried out in a study of cytomegalovirus exposure and HLA in healthy donors. The trim removed 4 bases at V and 7 bases at J, leaving 5 bases unmatched. Germline-derived CDR1 and CDR2 are SGHRS and YFSETQ. This CDR3 region has 15 residues. The PCR had 60 Vbeta and 13 Jbeta primers. Some clones are missing from TCRdb's copy, which holds only in-frame ones; the method was immunoSEQ multiplex PCR. This sample yields approximately 160,000 clones, of which more than 65% are seen a single time; less than 3.5% belongs to the top ten. A remark on this clone: Its cognate antigen is unknown.

Study results and caveats: Across all donors, roughly uniform sequencing depth was an assumption of the presence/absence analyses. Some segments of the V type, notably TRBV6-2 and TRBV6-3, were excluded as indistinguishable. Available immune exposure information covered CMV serostatus only. A highly shared variant cluster was judged a likely technical artifact.

The genes are TRBV5-1 and TRBJ2-1; 13 bases are a match to TRBD2. The material sequenced was PBMCs. This clonotype originated in a woman between 35 and 50 years old in good health and CMV-seropositive. The CDR3 nucleotides read TGCGCCAGCAGCCGGACTAGCGGGGGCCCTAATGAGCAGTTCTTC. Its protein product is CASSRTSGGPNEQFF.